Described below is a single T cell receptor (beta chain) sequence and its context. This clone's antigen is unknown. The record has no base qualities; no much larger clone is one base away. Every donor was a healthy Caucasian. Three pairs of female monozygotic twins, all aged about 18 to 29 years, were included in the twin cohort. RNA for TCR libraries was isolated from peripheral blood mononuclear cells. The protocol used for the library was 5' RACE. TCRdb records Illumina HiSeq 2000 as the sequencer. Template switching added a universal primer binding site, and the final cDNA carried a unique molecular identifier that allowed TCR cDNA molecules to be counted accurately. First-strand cDNA for TCR alpha and beta chains was synthesized from specific primers in the conserved constant-segment region. To control for contamination, each cDNA library was double barcoded with a SMART-Mk sample barcode plus Illumina barcodes. TruSeq adapter sequences and Illumina sample barcodes were added in two successive PCR steps. TCR alpha and beta cDNA libraries were sequenced on the Illumina HiSeq platform with custom primers. The study's processing was this. Unique molecular identifiers were extracted from raw reads with MiGEC, and CDR3 positions were determined with MiXCR. Recombination models were inferred per individual with the repgenHMM and IGoR tools using an EM algorithm. Shared clonotypes were analyzed with the tcR package in R, and sharing was normalized by the product of cloneset sizes. To study raw recombination without the effects of thymic and clonal selection, out-of-frame nonproductive sequences were analyzed. The public reads were run again by TCRdb, first through fastp at Q25 and then through MiXCR, and only productive beta chains were kept. Rows are combined by CDR3 protein, so each entry shows the most common genes and DNA. TCRdb's processing, not the authors' own work, is the source of the V and J calls. The sample yields under 900,000 distinct CDR3 sequences; 9% to 15% were counted once. About 1.5% of the sample lies in the top ten.

The data originate from a study of identical twins (dated by TCRdb to 2016 to 2017). For the wider study: The study deep-sequenced TCR alpha and beta repertoires from monozygotic twins, unrelated adults of various ages and cord blood to test whether fetal clonotypes persist. Replicate twin experiments were performed at different times using different library preparation protocols to rule out contamination.

CDR1 and CDR2, per the germline V gene, are SGHRS and YFSETQ. After removal of 4 bases from V and 9 bases from J, the junction retains 9 bases not matched to a gene. From cysteine to phenylalanine, the CDR3 is 16 amino acids long. Only the CDR3 region is kept as DNA, spanning 48 bases read in frame from base 1. Results the study describes overall, beyond this receptor: Fewer insertions were carried by abundant cord blood beta clonotypes, a similar but weaker trend appeared in young adult naive repertoires, and no such trend appeared in memory repertoires. Out-of-frame TCR alpha sharing in monozygotic twins was systematically underestimated by recombination models, whereas sharing between unrelated individuals was in agreement with the recombination models. Compared with coincidental sharing between unrelated individuals, out-of-frame TCR alpha sequences shared between twins had an excess of sequences with low generation probability. Conclusions relied on cross-sectional statistical analysis, since the same donors could not be followed over many years. The excess sharing between twins in beta out-of-frame sequences was weaker because fewer shared sequences reduced the signal-to-noise ratio. Zero-insertion analyses could be partly confounded by invariant T cells such as MAIT and iNKT, though diverse VJ usage argued against such confounding for most clonotypes.

These data were also filed under a second study, of yellow fever vaccine responses in identical twins. Taken from the second paper: According to the authors, in identical twins the way T cells responded to vaccination appeared partly convergent and partly personalized. In the study, vaccine-responding T cell clones were precisely tracked in identical twins.

The clonotype comes from a woman younger than 30 in good health. Sequencing input: PBMCs. In this chain, TRBV5-1 is recombined with TRBJ2-1; 14 bases in the junction line up with TRBD2. The nucleotides are TGCGCCAGCAGCCCCGGGACTAGCGGGGGACCCGGTGAGCAGTTCTTC. Translated, it gives CASSPGTSGGPGEQFF.